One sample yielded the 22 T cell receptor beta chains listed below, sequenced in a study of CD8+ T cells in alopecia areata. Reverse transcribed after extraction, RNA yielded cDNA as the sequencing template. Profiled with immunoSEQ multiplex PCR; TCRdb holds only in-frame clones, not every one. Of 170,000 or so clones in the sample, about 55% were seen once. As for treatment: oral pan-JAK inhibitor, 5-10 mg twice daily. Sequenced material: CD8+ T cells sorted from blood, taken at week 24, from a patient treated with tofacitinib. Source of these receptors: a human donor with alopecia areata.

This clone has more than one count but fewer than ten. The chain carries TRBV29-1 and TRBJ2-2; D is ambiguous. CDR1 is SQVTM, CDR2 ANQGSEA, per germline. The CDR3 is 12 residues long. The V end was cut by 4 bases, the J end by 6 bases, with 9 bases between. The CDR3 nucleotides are TGCAGCGTTGCGGTCGGTGCCGGGGAGCTGTTTTTT. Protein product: CSVAVGAGELFF.

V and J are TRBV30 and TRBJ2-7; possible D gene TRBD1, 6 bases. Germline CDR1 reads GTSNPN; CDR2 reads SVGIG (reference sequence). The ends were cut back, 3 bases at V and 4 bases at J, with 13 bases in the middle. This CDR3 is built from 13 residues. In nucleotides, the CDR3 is TGTGCCTGGAGGATAGGGGGAAGGTACGAGCAGTACTTC. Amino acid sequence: CAWRIGGRYEQYF. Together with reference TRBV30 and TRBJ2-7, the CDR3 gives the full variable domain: SQTIHQWPATLVQPVGSPLSLECTVEGTSNPNLYWYRQAAGRGLQLLFYSVGIGQISSEVPQNLSASRPQDRQFILSSKKLLLSDSGFYLCAWRIGGRYEQYFGPGTRLTVT.

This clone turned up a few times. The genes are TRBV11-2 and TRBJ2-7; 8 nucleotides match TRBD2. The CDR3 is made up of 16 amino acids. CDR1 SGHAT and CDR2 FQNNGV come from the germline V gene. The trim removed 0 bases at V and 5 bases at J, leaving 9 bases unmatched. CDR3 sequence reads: CASSLEGRGAQDEQYF. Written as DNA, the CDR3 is TGTGCCAGCAGCTTAGAGGGGCGGGGGGCCCAGGACGAGCAGTACTTC.

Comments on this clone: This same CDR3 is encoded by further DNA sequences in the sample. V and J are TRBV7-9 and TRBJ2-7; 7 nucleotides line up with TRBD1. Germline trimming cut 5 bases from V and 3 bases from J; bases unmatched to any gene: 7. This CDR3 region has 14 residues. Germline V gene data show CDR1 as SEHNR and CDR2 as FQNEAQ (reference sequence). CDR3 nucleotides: TGTGCCAGCAGCCCCAGGGACAGTAGCTACGAGCAGTACTTC. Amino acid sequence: CASSPRDSSYEQYF.

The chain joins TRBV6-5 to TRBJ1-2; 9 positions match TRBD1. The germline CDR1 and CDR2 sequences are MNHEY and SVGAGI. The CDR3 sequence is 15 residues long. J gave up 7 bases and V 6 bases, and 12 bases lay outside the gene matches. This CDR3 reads CASSEDSDRGGGYTF. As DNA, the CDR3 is TGTGCCAGCAGCGAGGACTCGGACAGGGGAGGTGGCTACACCTTC.

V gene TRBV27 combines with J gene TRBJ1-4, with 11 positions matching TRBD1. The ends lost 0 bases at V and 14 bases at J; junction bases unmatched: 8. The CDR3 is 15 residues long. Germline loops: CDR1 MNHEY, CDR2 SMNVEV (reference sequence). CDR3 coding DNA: TGTGCCAGCAGTTTATCCGGGACAGGGGGGCCCCGGCTGTTTTTT. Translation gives CASSLSGTGGPRLFF.

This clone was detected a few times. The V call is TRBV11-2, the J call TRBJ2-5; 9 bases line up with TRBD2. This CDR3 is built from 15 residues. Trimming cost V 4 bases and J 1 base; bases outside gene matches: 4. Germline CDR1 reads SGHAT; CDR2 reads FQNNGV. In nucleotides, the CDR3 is TGTGCCAGCAGCTATAGCGGGGGATCCCAAGAGACCCAGTACTTC. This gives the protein CASSYSGGSQETQYF. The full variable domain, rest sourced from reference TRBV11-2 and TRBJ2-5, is EAGVAQSPRYKIIEKRQSVAFWCNPISGHATLYWYQQILGQGPKLLIQFQNNGVVDDSQLPKDRFSAERLKGVDSTLKIQPAKLEDSAVYLCASSYSGGSQETQYFGPGTRLLVL.

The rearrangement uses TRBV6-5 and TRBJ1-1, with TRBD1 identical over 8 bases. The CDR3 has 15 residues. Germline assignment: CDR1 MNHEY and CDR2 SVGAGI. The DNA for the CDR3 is TGTGCAGTTAGACAGGGGTTATTGGCGAACACTGAAGCTTTCTTT. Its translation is CAVRQGLLANTEAFF.

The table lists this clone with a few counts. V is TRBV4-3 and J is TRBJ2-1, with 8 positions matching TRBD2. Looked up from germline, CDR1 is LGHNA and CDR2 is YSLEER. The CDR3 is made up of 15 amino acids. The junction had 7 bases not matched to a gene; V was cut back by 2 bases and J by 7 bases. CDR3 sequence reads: CASSQSGGLWNEQFF. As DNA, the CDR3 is TGCGCCAGCAGCCAAAGCGGGGGCTTATGGAATGAGCAGTTCTTC.

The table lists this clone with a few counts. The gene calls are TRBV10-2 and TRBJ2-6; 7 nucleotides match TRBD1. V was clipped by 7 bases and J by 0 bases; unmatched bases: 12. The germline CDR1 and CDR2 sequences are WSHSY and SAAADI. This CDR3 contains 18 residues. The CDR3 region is CASTGGQSTSSGANVLTF. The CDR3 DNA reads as TGCGCCAGCACTGGGGGACAGTCAACAAGCTCTGGGGCCAACGTCCTGACTTTC.

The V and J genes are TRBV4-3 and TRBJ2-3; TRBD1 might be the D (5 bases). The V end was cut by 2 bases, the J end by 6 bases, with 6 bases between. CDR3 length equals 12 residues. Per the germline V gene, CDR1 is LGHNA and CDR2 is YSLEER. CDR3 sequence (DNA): TGCGCCAGCAGCCAATACAGGGATACGCAGTATTTT. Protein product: CASSQYRDTQYF.

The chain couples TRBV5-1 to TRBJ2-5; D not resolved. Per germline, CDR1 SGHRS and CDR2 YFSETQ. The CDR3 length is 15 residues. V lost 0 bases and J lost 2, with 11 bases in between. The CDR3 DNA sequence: TGCGCCAGCAGCTTGGAGGGCAGACAACAAGAGACCCAGTACTTC. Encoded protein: CASSLEGRQQETQYF.

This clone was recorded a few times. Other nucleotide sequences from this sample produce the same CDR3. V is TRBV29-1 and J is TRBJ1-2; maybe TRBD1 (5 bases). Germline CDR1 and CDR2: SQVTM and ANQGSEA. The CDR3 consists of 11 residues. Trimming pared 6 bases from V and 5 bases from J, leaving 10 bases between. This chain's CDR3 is CSVTGGYGYTF. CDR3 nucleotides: TGCAGCGTGACGGGGGGGTATGGCTACACCTTC. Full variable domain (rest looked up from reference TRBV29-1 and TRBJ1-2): SAVISQKPSRDICQRGTSLTIQCQVDSQVTMMFWYRQQPGQSLTLIATANQGSEATYESGFVIDKFPISRPNLTFSTLTVSNMSPEDSSIYLCSVTGGYGYTFGSGTRLTVV.

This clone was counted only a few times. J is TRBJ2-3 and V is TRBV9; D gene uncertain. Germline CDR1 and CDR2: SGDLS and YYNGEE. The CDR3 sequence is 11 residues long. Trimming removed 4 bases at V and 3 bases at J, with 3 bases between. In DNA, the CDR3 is TGTGCCAGCAGCCAGACAGATACGCAGTATTTT. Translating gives CASSQTDTQYF.

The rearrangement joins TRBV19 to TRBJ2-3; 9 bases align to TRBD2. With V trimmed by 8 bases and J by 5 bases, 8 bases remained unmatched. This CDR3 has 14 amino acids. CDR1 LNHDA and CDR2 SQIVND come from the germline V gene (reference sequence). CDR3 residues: CASRQRGALDTQYF. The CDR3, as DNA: TGTGCCAGTCGACAGCGGGGGGCCCTAGATACGCAGTATTTT.

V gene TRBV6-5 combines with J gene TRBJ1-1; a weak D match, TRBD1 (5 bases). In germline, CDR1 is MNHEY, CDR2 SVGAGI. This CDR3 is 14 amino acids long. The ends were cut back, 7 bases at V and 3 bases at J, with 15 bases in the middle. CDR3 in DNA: TGTGCCAGCATGATGTACGGAGGGGACACTGAAGCTTTCTTT. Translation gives CASMMYGGDTEAFF.

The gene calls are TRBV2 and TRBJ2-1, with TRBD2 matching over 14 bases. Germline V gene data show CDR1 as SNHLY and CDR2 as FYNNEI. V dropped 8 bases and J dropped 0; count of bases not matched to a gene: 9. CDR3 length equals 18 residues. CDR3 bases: TGTGCCAGCGAGGGACTAGCGGGGGCCTCGAGCTCCTACAATGAGCAGTTCTTC. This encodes CASEGLAGASSSYNEQFF.

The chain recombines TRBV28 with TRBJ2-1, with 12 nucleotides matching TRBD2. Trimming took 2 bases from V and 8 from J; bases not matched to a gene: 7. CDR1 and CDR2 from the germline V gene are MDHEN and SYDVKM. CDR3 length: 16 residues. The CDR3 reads CASSLALAGGPDEQFF. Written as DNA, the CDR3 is TGTGCCAGCAGTTTAGCCCTAGCGGGGGGGCCCGATGAGCAGTTCTTC.

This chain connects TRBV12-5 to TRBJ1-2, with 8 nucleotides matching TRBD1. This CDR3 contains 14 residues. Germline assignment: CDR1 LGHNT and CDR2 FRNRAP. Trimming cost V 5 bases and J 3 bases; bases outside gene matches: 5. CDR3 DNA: TGTGCTAGTGGTCCGCAGGGGGCCCACTATGGCTACACCTTC. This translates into CASGPQGAHYGYTF. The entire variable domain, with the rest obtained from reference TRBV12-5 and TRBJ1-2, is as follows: DARVTQTPRHKVTEMGQEVTMRCQPILGHNTVFWYRQTMMQGLELLAYFRNRAPLDDSGMPKDRFSAEMPDATLATLKIQPSEPRDSAVYFCASGPQGAHYGYTFGSGTRLTVV.

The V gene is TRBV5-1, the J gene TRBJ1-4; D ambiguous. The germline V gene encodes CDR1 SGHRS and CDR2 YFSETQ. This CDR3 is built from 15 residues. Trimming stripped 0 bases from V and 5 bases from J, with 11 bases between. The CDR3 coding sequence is TGCGCCAGCAGCTTGGAGGGTCAGACAAATGAAAAACTGTTTTTT. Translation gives CASSLEGQTNEKLFF. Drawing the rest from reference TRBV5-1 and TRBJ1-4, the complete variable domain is KAGVTQTPRYLIKTRGQQVTLSCSPISGHRSVSWYQQTPGQGLQFLFEYFSETQRNKGNFPGRFSGRQFSNSRSEMNVSTLELGDSALYLCASSLEGQTNEKLFFGSGTQLSVL.

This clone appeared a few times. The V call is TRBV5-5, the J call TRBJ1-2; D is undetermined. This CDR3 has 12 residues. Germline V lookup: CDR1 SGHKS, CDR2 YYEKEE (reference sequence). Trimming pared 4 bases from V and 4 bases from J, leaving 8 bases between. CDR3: CASSPDLYGYTF. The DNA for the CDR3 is TGTGCCAGCAGCCCGGACCTCTATGGCTACACCTTC.

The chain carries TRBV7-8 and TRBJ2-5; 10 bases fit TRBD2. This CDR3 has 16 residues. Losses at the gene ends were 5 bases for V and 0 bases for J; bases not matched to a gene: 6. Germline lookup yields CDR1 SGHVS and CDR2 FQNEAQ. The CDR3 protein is CASSHRTSGNQETQYF. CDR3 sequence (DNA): TGTGCCAGCAGCCACCGGACTAGCGGAAACCAAGAGACCCAGTACTTC.